The 24 T cell receptor beta chains given below trace back to one sample, sequenced in a study of T cells in women clearing cervical HPV infection. Clones were read by immunoSEQ multiplex PCR, and TCRdb kept only the in-frame ones, dropping some. This sample lists over 15,000 clones; its ten largest clones have about 10%. Material for sequencing was blood buffy coat. The receptors shown here come from a woman aged 18 to 75 with a cervical HPV16 infection that either progressed to CIN3+ or cleared (not recorded which).

CDR3: CASTQVSGANVLTF. CDR3 bases read: TGCGCCAGCACCCAGGTCTCTGGGGCCAACGTC. The chain recombines TRBV5-1 with TRBJ2-6; D remains unclear. The sequence runs out 3 residues before the end of the CDR3; the remainder is reconstructed from the germline J gene. The V gene's germline CDR1 is SGHRS and CDR2 YFSETQ. CDR3 size: 14 residues. The germline V and J ends were trimmed by 6 bases and 0 bases, with 7 bases remaining between them.

Concerning this clone itself: With the read ending 3 residues before the CDR3 end, the germline J gene is used to fill in that end. The rearrangement links TRBV5-1 to TRBJ2-1; 7 nucleotides agree with TRBD2. CDR1 and CDR2 (germline): SGHRS, YFSETQ. The CDR3 has 16 amino acids. The ends lost 1 base at V and 0 bases at J; junction bases unmatched: 4. This CDR3 reads CASSLSGGSSYNEQFF. The covered CDR3 bases are TGCGCCAGCAGCTTGTCGGGCGGGAGCTCCTACAATGAG.

Note on this clone: The missing CDR3 end, 3 residues past where the read stops, is filled in from the germline J gene. The chain employs TRBV20-1 and TRBJ1-1; D might be TRBD1 (6 bases). Trimming removed 5 bases at V and 5 bases at J, with 21 bases between. The length of the CDR3 is 15 residues. Germline assignment: CDR1 DFQATT and CDR2 SNEGSKA (reference sequence). Here the CDR3 reads CSADPPGDAGTEAFF. Partial CDR3 DNA: TGCAGTGCTGACCCTCCAGGGGACGCAGGGACTGAA.

Comment on this clone: The read gets to within 3 residues of the CDR3 end, and the germline J gene fills in the rest. The V and J genes are TRBV19 and TRBJ2-7; unclear D gene. Germline assignment: CDR1 LNHDA and CDR2 SQIVND (reference sequence). The CDR3 length is 12 residues. The V end was cut by 5 bases, the J end by 3 bases, with 8 bases between. The CDR3 DNA, read in part, is TGTGCCAGTAGTCGGTCTCGCTACGAG. Amino acid sequence: CASSRSRYE. The full CDR3 protein reads CASSRSRYEQYF.

Turning to this clone: The read terminates 3 residues ahead of where the CDR3 ends, so the germline J gene completes it. The chain links TRBV7-7 to TRBJ2-1; 11 bases fit TRBD2. V shed 1 base, J shed 5 bases, and the junction held 4 bases outside the gene matches. Germline V lookup: CDR1 SSHAT, CDR2 FNYEAQ (reference sequence). The CDR3 contains 16 residues. Here the CDR3 reads CASSLGTSGRNNEQFF. CDR3 bases read: TGTGCCAGCAGCTTAGGGACTAGCGGGCGAAACAATGAG.

Details on this clone: The sequenced fragment ends 3 residues before the CDR3 boundary, so the rest is inferred from the germline J gene. J is TRBJ2-7 and V is TRBV28; 10 bases match TRBD2. Germline V gives CDR1 MDHEN, CDR2 SYDVKM. The CDR3 spans 17 residues. V dropped 7 bases and J dropped 2; count of bases not matched to a gene: 14. CDR3 bases read: TGTGCCAGCACCTGGACTAGCGGTTCTCTGCCAACCTACGAG. It yields the protein CASTWTSGSLPTYE. In full, the CDR3 is CASTWTSGSLPTYEQYF.

In the case of this clone: The read stops 3 residues short of the end of the CDR3; the missing end is completed from the germline J gene. The chain recombines TRBV27 with TRBJ2-5, with D possibly TRBD2 on 5 matching bases. Trimming removed 6 bases at V and 5 bases at J, with 16 bases between. In germline, CDR1 is MNHEY, CDR2 SMNVEV (reference sequence). This CDR3 region has 14 residues. The CDR3 DNA, read in part, is TGTGCCAGCAGGACTACCGGGTCGGCCGAGACC. It specifies CASRTTGSAET. The full CDR3 protein reads CASRTTGSAETQYF.

A remark on this clone: The read falls 3 residues short of the CDR3 end, and the missing part is taken from the germline J gene. The chain combines TRBV7-9 with TRBJ1-1, with 8 bases matching TRBD1. CDR3 length: 15 amino acids. Germline assignment: CDR1 SEHNR and CDR2 FQNEAQ (reference sequence). The J segment lost 6 bases and the V segment lost 1 base, leaving 7 bases of the junction unmatched. The DNA read from the CDR3 is TGTGCCAGCAGCTTAGTTCAGGGGGCGCGCGCTGAA. Protein: CASSLVQGARAE. The full CDR3 reads CASSLVQGARAEAFF.

CDR3 DNA, as far as it was read: TGTGCCACCGGGGCTATGAGCACAGATACG. Encoded protein: CATGAMSTDT. The full CDR3 sequence reads CATGAMSTDTQYF. The chain links TRBV15 to TRBJ2-3, with D possibly being TRBD1 (5 bases). The read comes to an end 3 residues before the CDR3 does, leaving the germline J gene to fill in the end. V gave up 8 bases and J gave up 0 bases, with 9 bases separating them. Germline CDR1 LNHNV, CDR2 YYDKDF (reference sequence). The CDR3 extends over 13 amino acids.

On this clone: The CDR3 extends 3 residues past the end of the read, so its final part is completed from the germline J gene. The J gene is TRBJ2-4, the V gene TRBV11-2, with 7 bases matching TRBD1. Germline values: CDR1 SGHAT, CDR2 FQNNGV. CDR3 size: 14 residues. The J segment lost 6 bases and the V segment lost 6 bases, leaving 8 bases of the junction unmatched. The CDR3 loop reads CASSRIQGINIQYF. The CDR3 bases that were read are TGTGCCAGCAGTCGGATACAGGGGATAAACATT. Full variable domain (outside the CDR3, taken from reference TRBV11-2 and TRBJ2-4): EAGVAQSPRYKIIEKRQSVAFWCNPISGHATLYWYQQILGQGPKLLIQFQNNGVVDDSQLPKDRFSAERLKGVDSTLKIQPAKLEDSAVYLCASSRIQGINIQYFGAGTRLSVL.

As for this clone: The CDR3 end falls 3 residues outside the read, so it is completed with the germline J gene. The rearrangement joins TRBV20-1 to TRBJ2-5; 8 bases align to TRBD1. This CDR3 is built from 14 residues. CDR1 and CDR2 from the germline V gene are DFQATT and SNEGSKA (reference sequence). Trimming took 5 bases from V and 1 from J; bases not matched to a gene: 6. CDR3: CSALAGTGQETQYF. The CDR3 DNA, read in part, is TGCAGTGCTCTCGCCGGGACAGGCCAAGAGACC.

In regard to this clone: The read terminates 3 residues before the CDR3 end, so the remaining end is supplied by the germline J gene. The V call is TRBV5-1, the J call TRBJ2-7; weak D call: TRBD1 (5 bases). Between the trimmed V and J ends, which lost 1 base and 5 bases, there was a span of 25 bases. The CDR3 covers 18 residues. Germline-derived CDR1 and CDR2 are SGHRS and YFSETQ. CDR3 loop: CASSLRIVEDKREDEQYF. Incomplete CDR3 DNA: TGCGCCAGCAGCTTGAGGATAGTCGAGGACAAAAGAGAGGACGAG.

As concerns this clone: Coverage ceases 3 residues before the CDR3 finishes, and the germline J gene fills in the end. The chain is built from TRBV5-1 and TRBJ1-1, with D perhaps TRBD1 (5 bases). The CDR3 contains 15 residues. The V end was cut by 6 bases, the J end by 1 base, with 16 bases between. The germline CDR1 and CDR2 sequences are SGHRS and YFSETQ. The CDR3 DNA, read in part, is TGCGCCAGCACGGGGGGAGTAAACCCGAACACTGAA. Protein sequence: CASTGGVNPNTE. The entire CDR3 sequence reads CASTGGVNPNTEAFF. Combining the CDR3 with reference TRBV5-1 and TRBJ1-1 gives the whole variable domain KAGVTQTPRYLIKTRGQQVTLSCSPISGHRSVSWYQQTPGQGLQFLFEYFSETQRNKGNFPGRFSGRQFSNSRSEMNVSTLELGDSALYLCASTGGVNPNTEAFFGQGTRLTVV.

With regard to this clone: The read halts 3 residues ahead of the CDR3 end, with the missing end drawn from the germline J gene. The rearrangement uses TRBV12-3 or TRBV12-4 and TRBJ2-5; 10 bases are a match to TRBD1. The CDR3 is 15 amino acids. The V segment lost 5 bases and the J segment 1 base; nucleotides outside the gene matches: 4. This CDR3 reads CASSPGTGAQETQYF. The covered CDR3 bases are TGTGCCAGCAGTCCGGGGACAGGGGCCCAAGAGACC.

Details on this clone: The read ends 3 residues before the CDR3 terminus; that terminus is restored from the germline J gene. J is TRBJ1-5 and V is TRBV19; the match to TRBD1 covers 8 bases. The CDR3 length is 15 residues. The V gene's germline CDR1 is LNHDA and CDR2 SQIVND (reference sequence). V shed 7 bases, J shed 4 bases, and the junction held 9 bases outside the gene matches. The DNA read from the CDR3 is TGTGCCAGTACCCCAGGGGGCTATGGGAATCAGCCC. Translation: CASTPGGYGNQP. The CDR3 in full is CASTPGGYGNQPQHF. The whole variable domain, filled in from reference TRBV19 and TRBJ1-5, reads DGGITQSPKYLFRKEGQNVTLSCEQNLNHDAMYWYRQDPGQGLRLIYYSQIVNDFQKGDIAEGYSVSREKKESFPLTVTSAQKNPTAFYLCASTPGGYGNQPQHFGDGTRLSIL.

As concerns this clone: The sequence runs out 3 residues before the end of the CDR3; the remainder is reconstructed from the germline J gene. J is TRBJ1-6 and V is TRBV20-1, with D possibly TRBD1 on 5 matching bases. CDR1 and CDR2 from the germline V gene are DFQATT and SNEGSKA (reference sequence). Trimming stripped 4 bases from V and 6 bases from J, with 22 bases between. The CDR3 has 17 residues. The CDR3 spells CSAKLGGGLPLNSPLHF. The sequenced CDR3 bases are TGCAGTGCTAAATTGGGGGGGGGTCTTCCTCTTAATTCACCC.

As regards this clone: The read stops 3 residues short of the end of the CDR3; the missing end is completed from the germline J gene. The J gene is TRBJ1-1, the V gene TRBV5-1, with D tentatively TRBD1 (6 bases). Germline assignment: CDR1 SGHRS and CDR2 YFSETQ. This CDR3 has 15 amino acids. CDR3 DNA (partial): TGCGCCAGCAGCTTGGCCGGGGATCGAACAGGGCCG. It translates to CASSLAGDRTGP. The complete CDR3 protein is CASSLAGDRTGPAFF.

Notes on this clone: Sequencing ends 3 residues short of the CDR3 end; the germline J gene provides the rest. The chain couples TRBV2 to TRBJ2-1, with 8 nucleotides matching TRBD2. The CDR3 extends over 14 amino acids. Looked up from germline, CDR1 is SNHLY and CDR2 is FYNNEI. The V segment lost 4 bases and the J segment 9 bases; nucleotides outside the gene matches: 8. CDR3 sequence reads: CASSGRGGSGEQFF. The sequenced part of the CDR3 DNA is TGTGCCAGCAGTGGCCGGGGGGGTTCGGGTGAG.

Judged by frequency, this clone is medium-sized. The CDR3 is cut off 3 residues early in the read; its end comes from the germline J gene. The chain is built from TRBV23-1 and TRBJ2-1, with D possibly matching TRBD2 (5 bases). TRBV23-1 is marked as an open reading frame, function uncertain. The CDR3 length is 17 residues. With 5 bases removed from V and 5 bases from J, the gap between germline ends came to 22 bases. CDR3 loop: CASSVPVWLANNNEQFF. The part of the CDR3 DNA that was read is TGCGCCAGCAGTGTACCTGTTTGGCTAGCAAATAACAATGAG.

To note about this clone: The CDR3 extends 3 residues past the end of the read, so its final part is completed from the germline J gene. The chain employs TRBV4-2 and TRBJ1-2; the match to TRBD1 covers 9 bases. CDR1 is LGHNA, CDR2 YNFKEQ, per germline. This CDR3 has 15 amino acids. V lost 1 base, J lost 7 bases, and 7 bases stayed unmatched. Partial CDR3 DNA: TGTGCCAGCAGCCAAGGTGACAGGGGGGAGAGTGGC. Protein: CASSQGDRGESG. The full CDR3 sequence reads CASSQGDRGESGYTF.

To note about this clone: The read terminates 3 residues ahead of where the CDR3 ends, so the germline J gene completes it. The chain carries TRBV30 and TRBJ2-5, with TRBD2 matching over 11 bases. J lost 1 base, V lost 2 bases, and 6 bases had no gene match. This CDR3 is 16 amino acids long. CDR1 is GTSNPN, CDR2 SVGIG, per germline (reference sequence). The covered CDR3 bases are TGTGCCTGGAGTTTAAGACTAGCGGGGCGCCAAGAGACC. It specifies CAWSLRLAGRQET. The entire CDR3 protein is CAWSLRLAGRQETQYF.

A word on this clone: The read ends 3 residues shy of where the CDR3 ends; the end is completed using the germline J gene. This chain connects TRBV6-1 to TRBJ2-3; maybe TRBD2 (5 bases). The CDR3 sequence is 16 residues long. V was cut by 2 bases and J by 4 bases, with 16 bases left in between. CDR1 is MNHNS, CDR2 SASEGT, per germline. The CDR3 sequence: CASSESGGAGPDTQYF. Partial CDR3 DNA: TGTGCCAGCAGTGAATCAGGAGGCGCCGGTCCAGATACG.

As for this clone: The CDR3 end falls 3 residues outside the read, so it is completed with the germline J gene. This chain uses TRBV12-3 or TRBV12-4 with TRBJ1-2; 8 bases line up with TRBD1. V lost 10 bases and J lost 5; bases outside the gene matches: 12. CDR3 size: 14 residues. CDR3 region: CATGDGQGGYGYTF. Partial CDR3 DNA: TGTGCCACCGGCGATGGACAGGGAGGATATGGC.

Points on this clone: The read ends 3 residues early relative to the CDR3; the germline J gene fills the gap. V usage is TRBV10-1 and J usage is TRBJ2-1; D is perhaps TRBD1 (6 bases). From germline, CDR1 is WNHNN and CDR2 SYGVQD (reference sequence). Trimming took off 4 bases at V and 5 bases at J, with 9 bases between the two ends. The CDR3 has 13 residues. CDR3 residues: CASSVNRDNEQFF. The sequenced CDR3 bases are TGCGCCAGCAGTGTAAACAGGGACAATGAG.